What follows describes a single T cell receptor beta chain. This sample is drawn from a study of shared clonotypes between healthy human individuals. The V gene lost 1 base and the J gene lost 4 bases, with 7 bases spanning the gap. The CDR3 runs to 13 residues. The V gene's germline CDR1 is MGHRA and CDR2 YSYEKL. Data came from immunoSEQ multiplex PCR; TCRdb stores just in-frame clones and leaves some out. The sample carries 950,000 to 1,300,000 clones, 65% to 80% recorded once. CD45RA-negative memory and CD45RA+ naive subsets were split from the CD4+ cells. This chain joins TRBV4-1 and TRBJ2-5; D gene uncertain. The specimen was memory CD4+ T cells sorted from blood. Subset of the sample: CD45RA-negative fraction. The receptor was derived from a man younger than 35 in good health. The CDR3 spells CASSQVTSETQYF. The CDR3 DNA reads TGCGCCAGCAGCCAAGTTACATCAGAGACCCAGTACTTC.